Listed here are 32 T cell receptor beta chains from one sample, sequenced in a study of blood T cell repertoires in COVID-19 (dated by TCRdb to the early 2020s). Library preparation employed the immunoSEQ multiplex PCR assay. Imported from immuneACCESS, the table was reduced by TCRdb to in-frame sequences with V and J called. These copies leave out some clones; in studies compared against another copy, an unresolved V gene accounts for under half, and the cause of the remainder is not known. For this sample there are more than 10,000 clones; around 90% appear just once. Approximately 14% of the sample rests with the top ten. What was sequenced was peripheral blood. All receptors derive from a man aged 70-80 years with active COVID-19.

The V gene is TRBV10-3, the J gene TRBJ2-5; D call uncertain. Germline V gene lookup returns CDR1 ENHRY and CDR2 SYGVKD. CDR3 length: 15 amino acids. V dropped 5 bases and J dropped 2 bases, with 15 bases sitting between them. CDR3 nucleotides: TGTGCCATCAGTACGGAGAGCCACATACAAGAGACCCAGTACTTC. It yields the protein CAISTESHIQETQYF.

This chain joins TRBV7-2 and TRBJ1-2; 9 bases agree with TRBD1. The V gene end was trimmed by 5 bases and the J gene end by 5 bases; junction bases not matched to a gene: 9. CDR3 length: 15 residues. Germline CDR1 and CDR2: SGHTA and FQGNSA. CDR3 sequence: CASSPQVGTGYGYTF. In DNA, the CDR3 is TGTGCCAGCAGCCCCCAGGTCGGGACAGGGTATGGCTACACCTTC.

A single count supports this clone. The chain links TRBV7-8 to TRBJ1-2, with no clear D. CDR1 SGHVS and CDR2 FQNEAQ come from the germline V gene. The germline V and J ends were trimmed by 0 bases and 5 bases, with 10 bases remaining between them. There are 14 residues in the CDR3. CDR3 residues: CASSLARQRYGYTF. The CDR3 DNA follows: TGTGCCAGCAGCTTAGCCCGGCAGCGTTATGGCTACACCTTC.

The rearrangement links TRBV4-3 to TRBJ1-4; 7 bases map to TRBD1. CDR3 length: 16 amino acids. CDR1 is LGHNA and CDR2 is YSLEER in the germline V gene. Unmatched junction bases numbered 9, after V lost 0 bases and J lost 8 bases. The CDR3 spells CASSQDLGQVGEKLFF. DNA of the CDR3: TGCGCCAGCAGCCAAGATCTTGGACAGGTCGGAGAAAAACTGTTTTTT.

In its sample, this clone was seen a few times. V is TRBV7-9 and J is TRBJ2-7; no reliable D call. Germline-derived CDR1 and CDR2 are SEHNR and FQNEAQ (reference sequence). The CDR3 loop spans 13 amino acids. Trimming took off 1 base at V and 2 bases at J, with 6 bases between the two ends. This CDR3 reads CASSLGAPYEQYF. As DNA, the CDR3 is TGTGCCAGCAGCTTAGGGGCTCCCTACGAGCAGTACTTC.

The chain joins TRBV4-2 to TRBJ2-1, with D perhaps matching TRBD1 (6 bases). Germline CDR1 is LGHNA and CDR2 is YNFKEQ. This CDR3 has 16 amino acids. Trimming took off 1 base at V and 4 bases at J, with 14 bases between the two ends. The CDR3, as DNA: TGTGCCAGCAGCCAAGTGGGGGCAGGGCAATACAATGAGCAGTTCTTC. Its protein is CASSQVGAGQYNEQFF.

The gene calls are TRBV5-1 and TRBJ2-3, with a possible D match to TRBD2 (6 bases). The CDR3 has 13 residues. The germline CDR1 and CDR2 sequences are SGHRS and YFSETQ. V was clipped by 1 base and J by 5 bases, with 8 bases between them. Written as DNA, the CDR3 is TGCGCCAGCAGCTTGCAGGAGGGAGATACGCAGTATTTT. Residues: CASSLQEGDTQYF.

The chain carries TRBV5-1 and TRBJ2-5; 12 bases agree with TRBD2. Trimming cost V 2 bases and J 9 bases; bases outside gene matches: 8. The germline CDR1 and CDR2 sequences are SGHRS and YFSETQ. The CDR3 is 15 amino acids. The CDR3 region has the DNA TGCGCCAGCAGCTTAGTGACTAGCGGGAGTTTCCCCCAGTACTTC. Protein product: CASSLVTSGSFPQYF. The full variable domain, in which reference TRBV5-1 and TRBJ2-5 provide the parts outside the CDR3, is KAGVTQTPRYLIKTRGQQVTLSCSPISGHRSVSWYQQTPGQGLQFLFEYFSETQRNKGNFPGRFSGRQFSNSRSEMNVSTLELGDSALYLCASSLVTSGSFPQYFGPGTRLLVL.

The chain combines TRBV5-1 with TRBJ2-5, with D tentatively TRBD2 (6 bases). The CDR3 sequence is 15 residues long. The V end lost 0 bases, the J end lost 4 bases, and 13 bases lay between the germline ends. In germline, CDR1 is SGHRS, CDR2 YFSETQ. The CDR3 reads CASSLGSAGRETQYF. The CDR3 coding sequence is TGCGCCAGCAGCTTGGGTTCTGCCGGGAGAGAGACCCAGTACTTC.

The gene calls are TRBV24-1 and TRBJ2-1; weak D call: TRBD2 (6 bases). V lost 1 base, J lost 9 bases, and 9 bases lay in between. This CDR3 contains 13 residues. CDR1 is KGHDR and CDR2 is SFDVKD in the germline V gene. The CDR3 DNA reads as TGTGCCACCAGTGATTTCCTGGGGGGTGAGCAGTTCTTC. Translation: CATSDFLGGEQFF.

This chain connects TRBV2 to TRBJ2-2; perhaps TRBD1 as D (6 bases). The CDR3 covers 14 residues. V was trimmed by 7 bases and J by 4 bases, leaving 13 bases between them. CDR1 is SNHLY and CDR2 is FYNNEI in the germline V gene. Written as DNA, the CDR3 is TGTGCCAGCACACAGGGCCTACTCACCGGGGAGCTGTTTTTT. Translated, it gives CASTQGLLTGELFF.

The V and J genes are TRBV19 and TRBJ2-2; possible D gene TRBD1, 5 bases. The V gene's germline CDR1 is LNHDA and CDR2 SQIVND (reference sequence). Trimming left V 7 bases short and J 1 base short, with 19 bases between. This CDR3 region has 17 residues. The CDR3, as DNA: TGTGCCAGTAAGCCTGCCTTGGGGCATATGAACACCGGGGAGCTGTTTTTT. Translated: CASKPALGHMNTGELFF.

CDR3 bases: TGTGCCAGCAGGGAGGAACAGGGTTTCTCCTACGAGCAGTACTTC. Its translation is CASREEQGFSYEQYF. The chain uses TRBV6-6 and TRBJ2-7; D may be TRBD1 (6 bases). Per germline, CDR1 MNHNY and CDR2 SVGAGI (reference sequence). Trimming left V 6 bases short and J 0 bases short, with 15 bases between. There are 15 residues in the CDR3.

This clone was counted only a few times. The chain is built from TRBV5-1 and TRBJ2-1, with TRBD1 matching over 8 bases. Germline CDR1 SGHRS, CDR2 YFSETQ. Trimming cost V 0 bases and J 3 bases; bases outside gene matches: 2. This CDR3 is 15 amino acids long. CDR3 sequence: CASSLEGTGYNEQFF. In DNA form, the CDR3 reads TGCGCCAGCAGCTTGGAAGGGACAGGCTACAATGAGCAGTTCTTC.

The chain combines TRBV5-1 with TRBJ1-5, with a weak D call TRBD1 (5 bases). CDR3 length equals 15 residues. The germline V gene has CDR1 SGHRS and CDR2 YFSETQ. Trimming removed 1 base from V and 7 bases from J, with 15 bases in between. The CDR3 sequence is CASSLRAGPGQPQHF. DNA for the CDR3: TGCGCCAGCAGCTTGCGAGCCGGCCCAGGGCAGCCCCAGCATTTT.

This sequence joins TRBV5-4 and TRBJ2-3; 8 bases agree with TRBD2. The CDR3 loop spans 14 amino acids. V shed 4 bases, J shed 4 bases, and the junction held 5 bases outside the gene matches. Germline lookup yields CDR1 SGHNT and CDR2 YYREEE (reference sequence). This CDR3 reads CASSGGLAPDTQYF. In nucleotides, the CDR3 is TGTGCCAGCAGCGGTGGACTAGCCCCAGATACGCAGTATTTT.

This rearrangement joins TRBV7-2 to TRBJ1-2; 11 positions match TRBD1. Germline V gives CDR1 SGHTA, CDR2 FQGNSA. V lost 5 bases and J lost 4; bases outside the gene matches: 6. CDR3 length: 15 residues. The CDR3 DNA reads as TGTGCCAGCAGCGCCACGGGACAGGGGGGCTATGGCTACACCTTC. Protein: CASSATGQGGYGYTF.

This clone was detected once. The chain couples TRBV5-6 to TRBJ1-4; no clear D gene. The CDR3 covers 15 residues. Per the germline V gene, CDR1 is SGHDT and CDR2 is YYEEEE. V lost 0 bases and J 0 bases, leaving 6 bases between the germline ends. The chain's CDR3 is CASSLVAATNEKLFF. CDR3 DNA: TGTGCCAGCAGCTTGGTGGCAGCAACTAATGAAAAACTGTTTTTT.

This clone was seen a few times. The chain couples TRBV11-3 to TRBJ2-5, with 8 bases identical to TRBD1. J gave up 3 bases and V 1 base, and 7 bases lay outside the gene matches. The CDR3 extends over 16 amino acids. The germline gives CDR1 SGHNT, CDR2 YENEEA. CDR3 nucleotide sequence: TGTGCCAGCAGCTTAGGGACAGGGAGAAGGGAAGAGACCCAGTACTTC. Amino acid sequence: CASSLGTGRREETQYF.

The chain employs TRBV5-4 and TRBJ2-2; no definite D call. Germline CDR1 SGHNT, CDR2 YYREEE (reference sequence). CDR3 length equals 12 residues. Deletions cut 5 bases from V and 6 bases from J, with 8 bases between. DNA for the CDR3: TGTGCCAGCAGGTACGACTCCGGGGAGCTGTTTTTT. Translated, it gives CASRYDSGELFF.

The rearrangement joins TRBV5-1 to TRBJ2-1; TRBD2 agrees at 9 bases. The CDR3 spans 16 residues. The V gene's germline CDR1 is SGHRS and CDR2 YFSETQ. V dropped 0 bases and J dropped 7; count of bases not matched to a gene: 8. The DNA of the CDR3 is TGCGCCAGCAGCTTGGACCCCGGAGCGGGAGGTAATGAGCAGTTCTTC. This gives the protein CASSLDPGAGGNEQFF.

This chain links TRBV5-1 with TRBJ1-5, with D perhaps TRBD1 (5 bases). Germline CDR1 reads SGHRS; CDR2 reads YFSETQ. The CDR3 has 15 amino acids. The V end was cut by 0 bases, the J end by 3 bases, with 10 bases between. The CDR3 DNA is TGCGCCAGCAGCTTGGGGTCAGGGCCCAATCAGCCCCAGCATTTT. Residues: CASSLGSGPNQPQHF.

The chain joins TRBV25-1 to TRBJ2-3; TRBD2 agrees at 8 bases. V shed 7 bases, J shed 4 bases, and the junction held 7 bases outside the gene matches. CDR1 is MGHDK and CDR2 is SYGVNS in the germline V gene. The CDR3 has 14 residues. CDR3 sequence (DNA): TGTGCCAGCACGGGGGGGCTTCGTGCAGATACGCAGTATTTT. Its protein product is CASTGGLRADTQYF. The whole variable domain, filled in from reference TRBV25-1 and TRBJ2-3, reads EADIYQTPRYLVIGTGKKITLECSQTMGHDKMYWYQQDPGMELHLIHYSYGVNSTEKGDLSSESTVSRIRTEHFPLTLESARPSHTSQYLCASTGGLRADTQYFGPGTRLTVL.

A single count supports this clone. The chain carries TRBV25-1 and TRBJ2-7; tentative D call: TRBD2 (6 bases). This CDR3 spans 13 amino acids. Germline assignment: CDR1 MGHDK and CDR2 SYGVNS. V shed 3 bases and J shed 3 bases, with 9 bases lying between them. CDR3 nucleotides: TGTGCCAGCAGTGATGGGACTTTCTACGAGCAGTACTTC. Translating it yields CASSDGTFYEQYF.

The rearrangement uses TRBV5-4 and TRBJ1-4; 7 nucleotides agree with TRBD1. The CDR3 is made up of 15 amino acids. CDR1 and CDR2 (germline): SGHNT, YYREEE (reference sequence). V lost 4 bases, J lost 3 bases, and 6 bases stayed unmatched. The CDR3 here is CASSPTGKPNEKLFF. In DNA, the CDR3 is TGTGCCAGCAGCCCGACAGGGAAGCCTAATGAAAAACTGTTTTTT.

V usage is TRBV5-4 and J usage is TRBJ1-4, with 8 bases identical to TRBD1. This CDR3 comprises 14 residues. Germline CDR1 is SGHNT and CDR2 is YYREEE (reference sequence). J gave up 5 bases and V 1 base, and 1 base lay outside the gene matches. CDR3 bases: TGTGCCAGCAGCTTGAACAGGGGGAATGAAAAACTGTTTTTT. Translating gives CASSLNRGNEKLFF.

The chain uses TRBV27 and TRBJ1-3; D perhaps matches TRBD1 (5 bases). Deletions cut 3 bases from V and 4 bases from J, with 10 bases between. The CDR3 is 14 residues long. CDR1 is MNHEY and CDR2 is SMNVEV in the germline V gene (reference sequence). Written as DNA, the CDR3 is TGTGCCAGCAGTTTCAGCAGGGCAGGAAACACCATATATTTT. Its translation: CASSFSRAGNTIYF.

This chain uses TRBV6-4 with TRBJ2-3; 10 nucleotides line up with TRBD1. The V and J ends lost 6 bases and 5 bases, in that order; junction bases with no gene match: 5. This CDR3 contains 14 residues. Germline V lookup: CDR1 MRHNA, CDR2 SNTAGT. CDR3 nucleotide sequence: TGTGCCAGCAGCGGGACAGGGGAATTAGATACGCAGTATTTT. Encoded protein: CASSGTGELDTQYF.

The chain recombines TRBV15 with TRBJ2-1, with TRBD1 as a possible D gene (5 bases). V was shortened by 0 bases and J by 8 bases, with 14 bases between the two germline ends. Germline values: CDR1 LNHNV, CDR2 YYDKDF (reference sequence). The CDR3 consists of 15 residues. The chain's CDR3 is CATSRDGVGEDEQFF. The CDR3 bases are TGTGCCACCAGCAGAGATGGGGTAGGGGAAGATGAGCAGTTCTTC.

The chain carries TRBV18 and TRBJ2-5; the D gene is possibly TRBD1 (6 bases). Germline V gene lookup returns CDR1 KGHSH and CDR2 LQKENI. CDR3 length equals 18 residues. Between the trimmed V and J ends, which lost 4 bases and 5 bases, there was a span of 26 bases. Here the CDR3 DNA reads TGTGCCAGCTCACTTAGGACGATTAACAGGGCAAGTCGGGAGACCCAGTACTTC. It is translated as CASSLRTINRASRETQYF.

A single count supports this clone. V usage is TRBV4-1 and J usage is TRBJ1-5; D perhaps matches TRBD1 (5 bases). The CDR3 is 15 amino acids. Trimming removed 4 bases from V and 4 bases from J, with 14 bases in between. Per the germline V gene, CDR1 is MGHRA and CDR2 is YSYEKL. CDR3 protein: CASSPGGGWNQPQHF. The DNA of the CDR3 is TGCGCCAGCAGCCCCGGGGGGGGGTGGAATCAGCCCCAGCATTTT.

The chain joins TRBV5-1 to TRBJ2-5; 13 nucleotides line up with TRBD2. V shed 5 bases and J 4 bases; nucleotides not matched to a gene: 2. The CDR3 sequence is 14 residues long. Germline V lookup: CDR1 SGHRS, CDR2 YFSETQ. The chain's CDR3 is CASRGTSGAETQYF. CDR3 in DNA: TGCGCCAGCAGGGGGACTAGCGGGGCAGAGACCCAGTACTTC.